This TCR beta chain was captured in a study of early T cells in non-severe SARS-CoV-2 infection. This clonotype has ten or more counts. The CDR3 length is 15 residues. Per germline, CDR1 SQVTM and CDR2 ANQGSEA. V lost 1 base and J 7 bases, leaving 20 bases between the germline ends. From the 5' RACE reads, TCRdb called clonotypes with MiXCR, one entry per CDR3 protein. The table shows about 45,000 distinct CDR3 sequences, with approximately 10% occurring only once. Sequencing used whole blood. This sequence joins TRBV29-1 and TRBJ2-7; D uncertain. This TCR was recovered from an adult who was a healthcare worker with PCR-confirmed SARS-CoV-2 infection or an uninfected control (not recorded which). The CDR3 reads CSVEGDQLTFGEQYF. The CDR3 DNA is TGCAGCGTTGAAGGAGACCAGCTTACCTTCGGAGAGCAGTACTTC.